The rows below give T cell receptor beta chains drawn from one sample of a study of blood T cells in healthy people across ages. TCRdb re-called the 5' RACE reads with MiXCR, one entry per CDR3 protein. Of some 920,000 distinct CDR3 sequences in the sample, roughly 51% were seen once. The specimen sequenced was blood. Every receptor here comes from a woman aged 55-70 years in good health. The CDR3 runs from the conserved cysteine through the conserved F or W. Fields, in order: D gene, clone size, CDR3 length, J gene, V gene, CDR3 DNA, CDR3 protein. D genes are given only for firm matches. Clone size is shown for a subset of rows, as once, few, many or a class of expanded clone.

d_gene: TRBD1; abundance: .; len: 16; j_gene: TRBJ2-4; v_gene: TRBV4-3; CDR3nt: TGCGCCAGCAGCCCCCGGACAGGGGGCGATCAAAACATTCAGTACTTC; CDR3aa: CASSPRTGGDQNIQYF
d_gene: .; abundance: once; len: 15; j_gene: TRBJ2-3; v_gene: TRBV2; CDR3nt: TGTGCCAGTCACATGGCGGGCTCTAGCACAGATACGCAGTATTTT; CDR3aa: CASHMAGSSTDTQYF
d_gene: TRBD1; abundance: once; len: 14; j_gene: TRBJ1-2; v_gene: TRBV12-3/TRBV12-4; CDR3nt: TGTGCCAGCAGTCGGCGGACAGGGAACTATGGCTACACCTTC; CDR3aa: CASSRRTGNYGYTF
d_gene: TRBD2; abundance: .; len: 16; j_gene: TRBJ2-1; v_gene: TRBV7-6; CDR3nt: TGTGCCAGCAGCCCCAGGCCTAGCGGCTCCTACAATGAGCAGTTCTTC; CDR3aa: CASSPRPSGSYNEQFF
d_gene: TRBD1; abundance: .; len: 13; j_gene: TRBJ1-6; v_gene: TRBV2; CDR3nt: TGTGCCAGCAGGGATGACAGGGACTCACCCCTCCACTTT; CDR3aa: CASRDDRDSPLHF
d_gene: .; abundance: few; len: 14; j_gene: TRBJ2-3; v_gene: TRBV10-3; CDR3nt: TGTGCCATCAGTGAACCTAGCGGCACAGATACGCAGTATTTT; CDR3aa: CAISEPSGTDTQYF
d_gene: .; abundance: few; len: 14; j_gene: TRBJ1-4; v_gene: TRBV29-1; CDR3nt: TGCAGCGCAACTCGGACATCCCCAAATGAAAAACTGTTTTTT; CDR3aa: CSATRTSPNEKLFF
d_gene: .; abundance: few; len: 16; j_gene: TRBJ2-5; v_gene: TRBV18; CDR3nt: TGTGCCAGCTCACCGGGACTGACAGAGGTGGGAGAGACCCAGTACTTC; CDR3aa: CASSPGLTEVGETQYF
d_gene: TRBD2; abundance: .; len: 16; j_gene: TRBJ2-1; v_gene: TRBV7-9; CDR3nt: TGTGCCAGCAGCTCCGCGGGACTAGCGGGAGGCAATGAGCAGTTCTTC; CDR3aa: CASSSAGLAGGNEQFF
d_gene: .; abundance: .; len: 13; j_gene: TRBJ2-5; v_gene: TRBV4-3; CDR3nt: TGCGCCAGCACTAGTACAGAGAACAATGAGCAGTACTTC; CDR3aa: CASTSTENNEQYF
d_gene: .; abundance: few; len: 14; j_gene: TRBJ2-7; v_gene: TRBV4-2; CDR3nt: TGTGCCAGCAGCCAACCGGGCCGCCACTACGAGCAGTACTTC; CDR3aa: CASSQPGRHYEQYF
d_gene: TRBD2; abundance: .; len: 15; j_gene: TRBJ2-7; v_gene: TRBV28; CDR3nt: TGTGCCAGCGCCCCTCGGAGCGGGAGGGGCTACGAGCAGTACTTC; CDR3aa: CASAPRSGRGYEQYF
d_gene: .; abundance: .; len: 9; j_gene: TRBJ2-3; v_gene: TRBV29-1; CDR3nt: TGCAGCAGTGATTATCCGCAGTATTTT; CDR3aa: CSSDYPQYF
d_gene: TRBD2; abundance: .; len: 14; j_gene: TRBJ2-7; v_gene: TRBV6-2/TRBV6-3; CDR3nt: TGTGCCAGCTGCCTAGCGGGAGGATCGTACGAGCAGTACTTC; CDR3aa: CASCLAGGSYEQYF
d_gene: TRBD1; abundance: .; len: 16; j_gene: TRBJ2-1; v_gene: TRBV12-3/TRBV12-4; CDR3nt: TGTGCCAGCAGTCCCCGGACAGGGACGAACTACAATGAGCAGTTCTTC; CDR3aa: CASSPRTGTNYNEQFF
d_gene: .; abundance: .; len: 14; j_gene: TRBJ2-3; v_gene: TRBV4-3; CDR3nt: TGCGCCAGCAGCCAACCGGGTAGCGGAGATACGCAGTATTTT; CDR3aa: CASSQPGSGDTQYF
d_gene: TRBD2; abundance: .; len: 13; j_gene: TRBJ2-1; v_gene: TRBV20-1; CDR3nt: TGCAGTGCTAGGCCTAGCGGGAGGGATGAGCAGTTCTTC; CDR3aa: CSARPSGRDEQFF
d_gene: .; abundance: few; len: 15; j_gene: TRBJ2-5; v_gene: TRBV29-1; CDR3nt: TGCAGCGTTGAAGATCTAGGGACGGCACAAGAGACCCAGTACTTC; CDR3aa: CSVEDLGTAQETQYF
d_gene: TRBD2; abundance: .; len: 15; j_gene: TRBJ2-5; v_gene: TRBV4-1; CDR3nt: TGCGCCAGCAGCCAACGTGGGCTAGCGGAAGAGACCCAGTACTTC; CDR3aa: CASSQRGLAEETQYF
d_gene: TRBD1; abundance: few; len: 14; j_gene: TRBJ2-7; v_gene: TRBV18; CDR3nt: TGTGCCAGCTCATTACAGGGGGACTCCTACGAGCAGTACTTC; CDR3aa: CASSLQGDSYEQYF
d_gene: TRBD2; abundance: .; len: 14; j_gene: TRBJ2-7; v_gene: TRBV7-2; CDR3nt: TGTGCCAGCAACCCTGGCGGGAGGGCCGGCGAGCAGTACTTC; CDR3aa: CASNPGGRAGEQYF
d_gene: TRBD2; abundance: .; len: 13; j_gene: TRBJ2-7; v_gene: TRBV19; CDR3nt: TGTGCCAGATCGCGCCGGGAGGGCTGCGAGCAGTACTTC; CDR3aa: CARSRREGCEQYF
d_gene: .; abundance: .; len: 13; j_gene: TRBJ2-7; v_gene: TRBV5-6; CDR3nt: TGTGCCAGCAGCTTCAGAGGGACGAACGAGCAGTACTTC; CDR3aa: CASSFRGTNEQYF
d_gene: .; abundance: few; len: 14; j_gene: TRBJ2-2; v_gene: TRBV7-8; CDR3nt: TGTGCCAGCAGCTTAGGAGCGCTTACCGGGGAGCTGTTTTTT; CDR3aa: CASSLGALTGELFF
d_gene: .; abundance: .; len: 19; j_gene: TRBJ1-6; v_gene: TRBV6-5; CDR3nt: TGTGCCAGCAGTTACTTGCAGGACAGAACTCCCCAGGGTAATTCACCCCCCCACTTT; CDR3aa: CASSYLQDRTPQGNSPPHF
d_gene: .; abundance: .; len: 15; j_gene: TRBJ2-3; v_gene: TRBV5-1; CDR3nt: TGCGCCAGCAGCCCGTCAGGGGAAGACACAGATACGCAGTATTTT; CDR3aa: CASSPSGEDTDTQYF
d_gene: .; abundance: .; len: 15; j_gene: TRBJ1-4; v_gene: TRBV5-5; CDR3nt: TGTGCCAGCAGCTTGGCCCGGGGGCGCCTTGAAAAACTGTTTTTT; CDR3aa: CASSLARGRLEKLFF
d_gene: .; abundance: .; len: 12; j_gene: TRBJ1-1; v_gene: TRBV20-1; CDR3nt: TGCAGTGCTAGACTCCAAAACACTGAAGCTTTCTTT; CDR3aa: CSARLQNTEAFF
d_gene: .; abundance: .; len: 15; j_gene: TRBJ2-4; v_gene: TRBV20-1; CDR3nt: TGCAGTGCTAGAGGTGCAAAGTTAGCCAAAAGCATTCAGTACTTC; CDR3aa: CSARGAKLAKSIQYF
d_gene: .; abundance: .; len: 15; j_gene: TRBJ1-5; v_gene: TRBV28; CDR3nt: TGTGCCAGCAGCCCCCGGGGATTGGGCAATCAGCCCCAGCATTTT; CDR3aa: CASSPRGLGNQPQHF
d_gene: .; abundance: .; len: 15; j_gene: TRBJ2-7; v_gene: TRBV9; CDR3nt: TGTGCCAGCAATCCATTACGGTTCACCATCTACGAGCAGTACTTC; CDR3aa: CASNPLRFTIYEQYF
d_gene: TRBD2; abundance: few; len: 20; j_gene: TRBJ2-3; v_gene: TRBV15; CDR3nt: TGTGCCACCAGCACTCCTGGGATAGCGGGAGGCTTGAGATCCACAGATACGCAGTATTTT; CDR3aa: CATSTPGIAGGLRSTDTQYF
d_gene: .; abundance: .; len: 13; j_gene: TRBJ2-7; v_gene: TRBV10-2; CDR3nt: TGCGCCAGCGCATCCAGGGTCCGGGTCGAGCAGTACTTC; CDR3aa: CASASRVRVEQYF
d_gene: TRBD1; abundance: .; len: 13; j_gene: TRBJ2-1; v_gene: TRBV29-1; CDR3nt: TGCACCGACCGCGAGACAGGGGCTGGTGAGCAGTTCTTC; CDR3aa: CTDRETGAGEQFF
d_gene: TRBD2; abundance: few; len: 16; j_gene: TRBJ2-5; v_gene: TRBV10-3; CDR3nt: TGTGCCATCAGTTCGGACACTAGCGGGAGGGGAGAGACCCAGTACTTC; CDR3aa: CAISSDTSGRGETQYF